This TCR beta chain is from a study of CD8 T cells in Susac syndrome. A remark on this clonotype: As yet, its antigen is unknown.

From blood CD8+ and CD4+ T cells, TCR beta sequences were generated. Random hexamers were used to reverse transcribe an amount of about 0.5 to 1 ug RNA. The CDR3 of TCR beta was amplified by immunoSEQ multiplex PCR across 54 Vbeta and 13 Jbeta. TCRdb processed the immunoSEQ multiplex PCR reads anew with MiXCR; each CDR3 protein has one entry. This sample carries approximately 150,000 distinct CDR3 sequences, approximately 93% of them seen once, and the ten largest clones take less than 0.095%. General study points: It was acknowledged in the study that its TCR sequencing and HLA analysis involved a relatively small number of individuals.

Losses at the gene ends were 3 bases for V and 8 bases for J; bases not matched to a gene: 8. Germline CDR1 and CDR2: DFQATT and SNEGSKA (reference sequence). CDR3 length: 14 residues. The J gene is TRBJ1-5, the V gene TRBV20-1, with 9 positions matching TRBD1. The TCR sequence derives from a human donor in good health. Input material: CD4+ T cells from PBMCs. CDR3 coding DNA: TGCAGTGCTAGTACCCATGGGACAGGGAAGCCCCAGCATTTT. Its translation is CSASTHGTGKPQHF.